This record covers a single T cell receptor (beta chain). Its antigen is currently unknown. TCRdb's table, derived via immunoSEQ multiplex PCR, lists solely in-frame clones and lacks some. In the table there are nearly 110,000 clones, roughly 88% of which are singletons. The sample comes from a study of T cell responses to AZD1222 COVID-19 vaccine. Overall study results and limits: Across spike, vaccine-associated CD4 TCRs were found, dominant at 160-218 and 743-854. Baseline seropositivity occurred in only a handful of AZD1222 recipients.

This CDR3 has 13 residues. CDR1 and CDR2 from the germline V gene are LNHDA and SQIVND (reference sequence). Deletions cut 3 bases from V and 8 bases from J, with 13 bases between. The sequenced sample was peripheral blood, obtained on day 0 of AZD1222 vaccination. The rearrangement uses TRBV19 and TRBJ1-2; D remains unclear. This sequence originates from an adult in good health. The CDR3 here is CASSMGRVGGYTF. For the CDR3, the DNA is TGTGCCAGTAGTATGGGTAGGGTAGGCGGCTACACCTTC.